This TCR beta chain is from a study of vaccination and CD4 T cells after COVID-19. About the study: Drawing of post-COVID samples took place a median about 94 days after diagnosis (range 35 to 161).

The CDR3 length is 14 residues. The germline V and J ends were trimmed by 7 bases and 1 base, with 11 bases remaining between them. The germline V gene encodes CDR1 MNHNS and CDR2 SASEGT. Treatment of the sample: roughly 11-day PBMC culture with coronavirus spike peptide pools or control peptides (ViraFEST assay). Positive PCR tests dated from March to December 2020, predating US Alpha, Beta and Delta variants. A note on this clonotype: Its antigen remains unidentified.

With the Oncomine TCR Beta short-read assay, DNA from cultured CD4+ T cells was sequenced. TCRdb reanalysed the PCR reads using MiXCR and keeps one entry per CDR3 protein. The sample has 7,000 to 8,500 distinct CDR3 sequences; 61% are singletons. The rearrangement uses TRBV6-1 and TRBJ1-5, with TRBD1 as a possible D gene (6 bases). Sample: CD4+ T cells from blood, cultured in vitro. The receptor was isolated from a human donor who had recovered from COVID-19. This CDR3 reads CASNRARSNQPQHF. Here the CDR3 DNA reads TGTGCCAGCAACAGGGCTCGGAGCAATCAGCCCCAGCATTTT.